A selection of T cell receptor beta chains follows, all from one sample in a study of blood T cell repertoires in COVID-19. Assay: immunoSEQ multiplex PCR; the TCRdb copy retains only in-frame clones and omits some. Here the sample spans around 250,000 clones, roughly 84% being singletons. The sample taken for sequencing was PBMCs or T cells enriched from blood (not recorded which). The source is a man aged 50 to 60 who had recovered from COVID-19. Each CDR3 is given with its conserved first and last residue. The D gene is left open where the match is weak. Some rows mark clone size as missing; the rest say once, few, many or name a class of expanded clone.

clone_size,d_call,j_call,v_call,cdr3_aa,cdr3_nt
NA,NA,TRBJ2-6,TRBV9,CASSVAVSGANVLTF,TGTGCCAGCAGCGTAGCAGTCTCTGGGGCCAACGTCCTGACTTTC
many,TRBD2,TRBJ2-3,TRBV4-1,CASSPRPLRGGAGGTDTQYF,TGCGCCAGCAGCCCGCGCCCTCTCCGCGGGGGGGCTGGGGGCACAGATACGCAGTATTTT
NA,NA,TRBJ2-3,TRBV20-1,CSASVWSAQYF,TGCAGTGCTAGCGTCTGGTCAGCGCAGTATTTT
once,TRBD2,TRBJ2-2,TRBV4-1,CASSPRTSGRSRNTGELFF,TGCGCCAGCAGCCCCCGGACTAGCGGGAGATCCCGGAACACCGGGGAGCTGTTTTTT
NA,NA,TRBJ2-2,TRBV5-4,CASSLGTGANTGELFF,TGTGCCAGCAGCTTGGGGACGGGGGCGAACACCGGGGAGCTGTTTTTT
NA,TRBD2,TRBJ2-7,TRBV11-2,CASSPTASGSYEQYF,TGTGCCAGCAGCCCAACGGCTAGCGGATCCTACGAGCAGTACTTC
NA,NA,TRBJ2-7,TRBV11-2,CASSLVPQAISYEQYF,TGTGCCAGCAGCTTAGTACCTCAGGCCATCTCCTACGAGCAGTACTTC
NA,NA,TRBJ1-2,TRBV6-5,CASSPGGANYGYTF,TGTGCCAGCAGTCCCGGGGGGGCTAACTATGGCTACACCTTC
NA,TRBD1,TRBJ1-2,TRBV7-8,CASSSAGTGASFGYTF,TGTGCCAGCAGCTCAGCCGGGACAGGGGCATCTTTTGGCTACACCTTC
NA,NA,TRBJ2-7,TRBV15,CATSRVRGEQYF,TGTGCCACCAGCAGAGTACGGGGGGAGCAGTACTTC
NA,TRBD1,TRBJ2-2,TRBV27,CASSPLPTGGRNTGELFF,TGTGCCAGCAGTCCTCTCCCCACAGGGGGTCGGAACACCGGGGAGCTGTTTTTT
NA,NA,TRBJ2-3,TRBV2,CASSEAGPGVGDTQYF,TGTGCCAGCAGTGAGGCGGGCCCGGGCGTAGGAGATACGCAGTATTTT
NA,NA,TRBJ1-5,TRBV6-2/TRBV6-3,CASSARDTSNQPQHF,TGTGCCAGCAGTGCTCGGGACACAAGCAATCAGCCCCAGCATTTT
NA,NA,TRBJ2-6,TRBV11-3,CASSLVTRAGANVLTF,TGTGCCAGCAGCTTAGTTACCCGGGCTGGGGCCAACGTCCTGACTTTC
NA,NA,TRBJ1-1,TRBV5-1,CASSLDLNTEAFF,TGCGCCAGCAGCTTGGATCTAAACACTGAAGCTTTCTTT
NA,NA,TRBJ1-2,TRBV5-4,CASSFDRLTNYGYTF,TGTGCCAGCAGCTTCGACAGGCTAACTAACTATGGCTACACCTTC
once,NA,TRBJ2-3,TRBV5-5,CASSLFAADTQYF,TGTGCCAGCAGCTTGTTCGCGGCAGATACGCAGTATTTT
NA,NA,TRBJ2-1,TRBV10-3,CAISPPLGDEQFF,TGTGCCATCAGTCCCCCACTCGGGGATGAGCAGTTCTTC